This T cell receptor beta chain is drawn from a study of early T cells in non-severe SARS-CoV-2 infection. Study-wide context: Whole-blood bulk RNA, unsorted, was sequenced, and chains were unpaired. Whole-study results and caveats: Private and CD4 specificities were missed by VDJdb matching, which favored anti-spike CD8 responses.

Germline values: CDR1 MNHEY, CDR2 SVGAGI. This CDR3 contains 15 residues. Between the trimmed V and J ends, which lost 7 bases and 1 base, there was a span of 15 bases. In this sample, this clonotype turned up many times. Its antigen remains unknown. Unique molecular identifiers were added to individual cDNA molecules. One entry per CDR3 protein, called by TCRdb with MiXCR from the 5' RACE reads. The sample lists fewer than 55,000 distinct CDR3 sequences, more than 9% occurring once. The gene calls are TRBV6-5 and TRBJ2-3, with TRBD2 as a possible D gene (5 bases). This clonotype originated in an adult who was a healthcare worker with PCR-confirmed SARS-CoV-2 infection or an uninfected control (not recorded which). Sequencing input: whole blood. The CDR3 reads CASTSGGQGTDTQYF. As DNA, the CDR3 is TGTGCCAGCACCTCCGGCGGGCAGGGCACAGATACGCAGTATTTT.